This T cell receptor beta chain emerged from a study of response to subunit inactivated influenza vaccine. Study-wide results and caveats: Few additional T cells are recruited per seasonal influenza vaccination, authors suggested.

V was clipped by 4 bases and J by 10 bases, with 14 bases between them. Germline CDR1 is LGHDT and CDR2 is YNNKEL (reference sequence). The CDR3 covers 13 residues. TCRdb fed the RT-PCR reads into MiXCR, producing one record per CDR3 protein. This table has hundreds of thousands of distinct CDR3 sequences, around a sixth appearing once. This clonotype appeared many times. Its antigen is currently unknown. The receptor's source is a man between 50 and 59 years old who received an inactivated influenza vaccine. The starting material was PBMCs from blood, obtained 11 to 12 days after vaccination. The genes are TRBV3-1 and TRBJ2-1, with D maybe TRBD1 (6 bases). The CDR3 nucleotides are TGTGCCAGCAGCCCGACAGGCCTCAGCGAGCAGTTCTTC. The encoded protein is CASSPTGLSEQFF.